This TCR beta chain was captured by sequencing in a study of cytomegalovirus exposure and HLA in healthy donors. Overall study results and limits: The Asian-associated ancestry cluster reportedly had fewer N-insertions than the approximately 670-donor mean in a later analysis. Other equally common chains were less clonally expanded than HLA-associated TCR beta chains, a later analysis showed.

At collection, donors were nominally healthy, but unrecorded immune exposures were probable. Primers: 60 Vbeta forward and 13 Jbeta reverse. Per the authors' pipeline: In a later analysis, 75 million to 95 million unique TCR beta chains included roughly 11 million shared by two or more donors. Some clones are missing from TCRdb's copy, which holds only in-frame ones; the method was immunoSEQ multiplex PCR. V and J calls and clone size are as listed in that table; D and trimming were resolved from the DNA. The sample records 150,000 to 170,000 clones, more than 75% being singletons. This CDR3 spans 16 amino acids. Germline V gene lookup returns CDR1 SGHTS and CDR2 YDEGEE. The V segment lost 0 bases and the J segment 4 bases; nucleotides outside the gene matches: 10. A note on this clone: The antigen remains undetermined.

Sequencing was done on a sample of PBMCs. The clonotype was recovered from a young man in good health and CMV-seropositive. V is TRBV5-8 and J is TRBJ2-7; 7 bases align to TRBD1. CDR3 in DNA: TGTGCCAGCAGCTTGGGGGCCGGGACAGAGAATTACGAGCAGTACTTC. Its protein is CASSLGAGTENYEQYF.